Listed here are 5 T cell receptor beta chains from one sample, sequenced in a study of early stage breast cancer tumors. Method: immunoSEQ multiplex PCR; TCRdb's copy keeps in-frame clones and lacks some. Of about 19,000 clones in the sample, around 82% were seen once. Specimen: blood. The source is an older person with breast cancer.

This chain links TRBV5-6 with TRBJ1-2; no reliable D call. The CDR3 is 15 amino acids. Between the trimmed V and J ends, which lost 1 base and 4 bases, there was a span of 14 bases. Germline-derived CDR1 and CDR2 are SGHDT and YYEEEE. CDR3 residues: CASSLLSVLSYGYTF. The DNA for the CDR3 is TGTGCCAGCAGCTTGTTGTCAGTGTTAAGCTATGGCTACACCTTC.

This chain joins TRBV2 and TRBJ1-1; 7 positions match TRBD1. CDR1 is SNHLY and CDR2 is FYNNEI in the germline V gene. This CDR3 spans 15 amino acids. J gave up 1 base and V 7 bases, and 9 bases lay outside the gene matches. CDR3 residues: CASTSGGRQNTEAFF. The CDR3 nucleotides are TGTGCCAGCACCTCAGGGGGGCGGCAGAACACTGAAGCTTTCTTT.

The chain has TRBV28 and TRBJ1-6; the D gene is possibly TRBD1 (5 bases). V was trimmed by 6 bases and J by 0 bases, leaving 18 bases between them. CDR1 is MDHEN, CDR2 SYDVKM, per germline. The CDR3 is made up of 18 amino acids. CDR3 coding DNA: TGTGCCAGCAGCGGCCTGGTAGGGGTAAGCTCCTATAATTCACCCCTCCACTTT. Encoded protein: CASSGLVGVSSYNSPLHF.

This clone turned up a few times. The rearrangement uses TRBV6-1 and TRBJ2-7; D ambiguous. This CDR3 comprises 13 residues. The V and J ends lost 8 bases and 2 bases respectively, with 13 bases between them. Germline-derived CDR1 and CDR2 are MNHNS and SASEGT. In DNA form, the CDR3 reads TGTGCCAGCGTAGACGGGTTAACCTACGAGCAGTACTTC. It encodes CASVDGLTYEQYF.

As DNA, the CDR3 is TGTGCCAGCACCCTCCGGGGACAGGAAAATTCACCCCTCCACTTT. Protein: CASTLRGQENSPLHF. The chain combines TRBV2 with TRBJ1-6, with TRBD1 matching over 8 bases. Germline assignment: CDR1 SNHLY and CDR2 FYNNEI. Germline trimming cut 7 bases from V and 7 bases from J; bases unmatched to any gene: 9. CDR3 length: 15 residues.